This paragraph covers one TCR beta chain sequence. Its antigen is not identified. The entry originates in a study of T cell responses to AZD1222 COVID-19 vaccine. Study overall: The analysis combined second doses at about 4 or about 12 weeks. Overall study results and limits: It was only after the peak T cell response that any repertoires were sampled.

The table came from immunoSEQ multiplex PCR; TCRdb's copy has only in-frame clones and leaves some out. In the table there are 80,000 to 100,000 clones, 88% of which are singletons. J gave up 4 bases and V 2 bases, and 4 bases lay outside the gene matches. Per the germline V gene, CDR1 is SNHLY and CDR2 is FYNNEI. The CDR3 has 15 amino acids. This clonotype was obtained from an adult in good health. The V and J genes are TRBV2 and TRBJ2-2, with 7 nucleotides matching TRBD1. The material was peripheral blood, obtained on day 0 of AZD1222 vaccination. The CDR3 region is CASSELGQSTGELFF. DNA for the CDR3: TGTGCCAGCAGTGAATTGGGACAGTCCACCGGGGAGCTGTTTTTT. Drawing the rest from reference TRBV2 and TRBJ2-2, the complete variable domain is EPEVTQTPSHQVTQMGQEVILRCVPISNHLYFYWYRQILGQKVEFLVSFYNNEISEKSEIFDDQFSVERPDGSNFTLKIRSTKLEDSAMYFCASSELGQSTGELFFGEGSRLTVL.